Given below is one T cell receptor beta chain in context. The data belong to a study of blood T cell repertoires in COVID-19. Study at large: Samples taken during acute and convalescent COVID-19 were collected in the United States, Italy and Spain. PBMCs, B-cell-depleted T cells, or T cells were the source of the cDNA or gDNA that made up the material.

Original handling: Counts of nucleated cells, estimated from reference gene primer amplification, were obtained. Profiled with immunoSEQ multiplex PCR; TCRdb holds only in-frame clones, not every one. Clone size and the V and J calls come from that table; the DNA yielded D and trimming. The sample carries 210,000 or so clones, almost 90% recorded once. V was cut by 5 bases and J by 3 bases, with 12 bases left in between. This CDR3 contains 15 residues. The germline gives CDR1 KGHDR, CDR2 SFDVKD. This sequence joins TRBV24-1 and TRBJ2-2, with D possibly being TRBD1 (6 bases). This clonotype was sampled from a middle-aged man with acute or convalescent COVID-19. The sequenced sample consisted of peripheral blood. CDR3 sequence: CATSATGRHTGELFF. The CDR3 bases are TGTGCCACCAGTGCCACAGGGCGTCACACCGGGGAGCTGTTTTTT.